The 19 T cell receptor beta chains listed next were all sequenced from one sample in a study of T cell responses to AZD1222 COVID-19 vaccine. TCRdb's copy holds only in-frame clones and misses some; the assay was immunoSEQ multiplex PCR. Of about 140,000 clones listed, roughly 93% were seen once; the top ten hold around 1.8%. This specimen was peripheral blood, taken 28 days after the second AZD1222 dose. These receptors were collected from an adult who received the AZD1222 COVID-19 vaccine.

On this clone itself: Other DNA sequences of this sample code for an identical CDR3. This sequence joins TRBV15 and TRBJ1-2; unclear D gene. CDR3 length equals 12 residues. Looked up from germline, CDR1 is LNHNV and CDR2 is YYDKDF (reference sequence). V lost 0 bases and J 4 bases, leaving 3 bases between the germline ends. The CDR3 sequence: CATSRDSYGYTF. The DNA for the CDR3 is TGTGCCACCAGCAGAGATAGCTATGGCTACACCTTC.

The sample holds one count of this clone. The gene calls are TRBV29-1 and TRBJ1-2; 7 bases agree with TRBD1. The CDR3 is 14 amino acids. With 6 bases clipped from V and 7 bases from J, the junction kept 14 bases outside the gene matches. Germline V lookup: CDR1 SQVTM, CDR2 ANQGSEA. The CDR3, as DNA: TGCAGCGTGCAAGAGGGGGCAGTTAATATTGGCTACACCTTC. This sequence encodes CSVQEGAVNIGYTF.

The CDR3 DNA reads as TGTGCCAGCAGCATAAGCGGGAGGGACGAGCAGTACTTC. Amino acid sequence: CASSISGRDEQYF. The rearrangement links TRBV28 to TRBJ2-7, with 10 bases fitting TRBD2. The germline CDR1 and CDR2 sequences are MDHEN and SYDVKM. The CDR3 contains 13 residues. The junction had 4 bases not matched to a gene; V was cut back by 6 bases and J by 5 bases. The full variable domain, with the rest looked up from reference TRBV28 and TRBJ2-7, is DVKVTQSSRYLVKRTGEKVFLECVQDMDHENMFWYRQDPGLGLRLIYFSYDVKMKEKGDIPEGYSVSREKKERFSLILESASTNQTSMYLCASSISGRDEQYFGPGTRLTVT.

CDR3 sequence: CAWSGRTSGIYEQYF. DNA for the CDR3: TGTGCCTGGAGTGGGAGGACTAGCGGGATATACGAGCAGTACTTC. The chain couples TRBV30 to TRBJ2-7; 12 nucleotides match TRBD2. The CDR3 length is 15 residues. J lost 4 bases, V lost 1 base, and 5 bases had no gene match. Germline V gene sequence: CDR1 GTSNPN, CDR2 SVGIG (reference sequence).

The sample holds one count of this clone. The chain links TRBV2 to TRBJ1-1, with 8 bases identical to TRBD1. After removal of 0 bases from V and 0 bases from J, the junction contained 6 bases not matched to a gene. The length of the CDR3 is 17 residues. The V gene's germline CDR1 is SNHLY and CDR2 FYNNEI. CDR3 in amino acids: CASSEAGGQGMNTEAFF. The CDR3 DNA reads TGTGCCAGCAGTGAAGCGGGAGGACAGGGCATGAACACTGAAGCTTTCTTT.

This chain connects TRBV12-5 to TRBJ1-2, with a weak D call TRBD1 (5 bases). This CDR3 has 16 amino acids. Between the trimmed V and J ends, which lost 2 bases and 3 bases, there was a span of 16 bases. Germline V gene lookup returns CDR1 LGHNT and CDR2 FRNRAP. The chain's CDR3 is CASGLFPLGGDYGYTF. The CDR3 DNA follows: TGTGCTAGTGGTTTGTTTCCGTTGGGGGGAGACTATGGCTACACCTTC. The full variable domain, its missing parts supplied by reference TRBV12-5 and TRBJ1-2, is DARVTQTPRHKVTEMGQEVTMRCQPILGHNTVFWYRQTMMQGLELLAYFRNRAPLDDSGMPKDRFSAEMPDATLATLKIQPSEPRDSAVYFCASGLFPLGGDYGYTFGSGTRLTVV.

The table lists this clone with a count of one. The chain employs TRBV7-9 and TRBJ1-6, with TRBD1 matching 10 bases. The CDR3 consists of 17 residues. The germline V gene encodes CDR1 SEHNR and CDR2 FQNEAQ (reference sequence). V lost 5 bases and J lost 4; bases outside the gene matches: 8. The DNA for the CDR3 is TGTGCCAGCAGCCGAGGGGACAGGGGCGCTTATAATTCACCCCTCCACTTT. Translating gives CASSRGDRGAYNSPLHF.

The chain joins TRBV15 to TRBJ1-3; perhaps TRBD1 as D (6 bases). Per germline, CDR1 LNHNV and CDR2 YYDKDF (reference sequence). The CDR3 is 15 residues long. Between the trimmed V and J ends, which lost 3 bases and 0 bases, there was a span of 9 bases. The chain's CDR3 is CATSREGGSGNTIYF. The CDR3 nucleotides read TGTGCCACCAGCAGGGAGGGGGGCTCTGGAAACACCATATATTTT. Combining the CDR3 with reference TRBV15 and TRBJ1-3 gives the whole variable domain DAMVIQNPRYQVTQFGKPVTLSCSQTLNHNVMYWYQQKSSQAPKLLFHYYDKDFNNEADTPDNFQSRRPNTSFCFLDIRSPGLGDTAMYLCATSREGGSGNTIYFGEGSWLTVV.

The rearrangement joins TRBV25-1 to TRBJ1-2; D remains ambiguous. Deletions cut 11 bases from V and 2 bases from J, with 12 bases between. Germline CDR1 MGHDK, CDR2 SYGVNS. The CDR3 loop spans 12 amino acids. Here the CDR3 reads CACQAGNYGYTF. The CDR3 nucleotides are TGTGCCTGCCAGGCAGGCAACTATGGCTACACCTTC.

V is TRBV7-3 and J is TRBJ2-7, with 7 bases matching TRBD2. CDR1 and CDR2 (germline): SGHTA, FQGTGA. This CDR3 has 16 residues. Trimming cost V 0 bases and J 0 bases; bases outside gene matches: 5. CDR3 sequence: CASSLTVGGNSYEQYF. The DNA for the CDR3 is TGTGCCAGCAGCTTAACGGTCGGGGGGAACTCCTACGAGCAGTACTTC.

The rearrangement uses TRBV9 and TRBJ2-5; TRBD1 matches at 8 bases. This CDR3 contains 13 residues. The V segment lost 4 bases and the J segment 5 bases; nucleotides outside the gene matches: 4. In germline, CDR1 is SGDLS, CDR2 YYNGEE. The CDR3: CASSRQGMETQYF. As DNA, the CDR3 is TGTGCCAGCAGCCGACAGGGGATGGAGACCCAGTACTTC.

The gene calls are TRBV7-3 and TRBJ2-2, with 10 bases identical to TRBD2. From germline, CDR1 is SGHTA and CDR2 FQGTGA. Losses at the gene ends were 5 bases for V and 1 base for J; bases not matched to a gene: 4. The CDR3 has 16 residues. The chain's CDR3 is CASSVSSGGNTGELFF. The CDR3 nucleotides are TGTGCCAGCAGCGTATCTAGCGGGGGGAACACCGGGGAGCTGTTTTTT.

The chain uses TRBV15 and TRBJ2-7; 11 bases line up with TRBD2. J gave up 10 bases and V 4 bases, and 9 bases lay outside the gene matches. The germline V gene encodes CDR1 LNHNV and CDR2 YYDKDF (reference sequence). The CDR3 has 14 residues. CDR3 amino acids: CATSTLGTSGSQYF. The CDR3 region has the DNA TGTGCCACCAGCACCCTAGGGACTAGCGGCTCCCAGTACTTC.

The V and J genes are TRBV10-1 and TRBJ1-1; D gene ambiguous. The CDR3 loop spans 12 amino acids. V was pared by 3 bases and J by 6 bases, with 8 bases between. CDR1 and CDR2 (germline): WNHNN, SYGVQD (reference sequence). CDR3 loop: CASSEWGSEAFF. The CDR3 DNA follows: TGCGCCAGCAGTGAATGGGGATCTGAAGCTTTCTTT.

The chain uses TRBV9 and TRBJ1-2; 7 bases agree with TRBD1. With V trimmed by 2 bases and J by 6 bases, 10 bases remained unmatched. Germline V lookup: CDR1 SGDLS, CDR2 YYNGEE. This CDR3 is 15 amino acids long. The CDR3 nucleotides read TGTGCCAGCAGCGTGGTTCCGGACAGGACAGATGGCTACACCTTC. This codes for CASSVVPDRTDGYTF.

CDR3 residues: CAWSVLGVDNSPLHF. In DNA form, the CDR3 reads TGTGCCTGGAGTGTACTCGGAGTGGATAATTCACCCCTCCACTTT. This sequence joins TRBV30 and TRBJ1-6; D remains ambiguous. The CDR3 length is 15 residues. Germline loops: CDR1 GTSNPN, CDR2 SVGIG (reference sequence). Trimming pared 0 bases from V and 5 bases from J, leaving 11 bases between.

This clone has just a few counts. The J gene is TRBJ1-5, the V gene TRBV6-5; D gene ambiguous. Germline loops: CDR1 MNHEY, CDR2 SVGAGI. This CDR3 is 14 amino acids long. Trimming cost V 7 bases and J 0 bases, with 10 bases left between them. CDR3 in amino acids: CASKGINSNQPQHF. The CDR3 DNA is TGTGCCAGCAAGGGAATCAATAGCAATCAGCCCCAGCATTTT.

A single count supports this clone. CDR3 in DNA: TGTGCCAGCAGTAGAGGGACAGGGGGGATGAACACTGAAGCTTTCTTT. It codes for CASSRGTGGMNTEAFF. The chain carries TRBV27 and TRBJ1-1; 11 bases fit TRBD1. V trimming: 5 bases; J trimming: 0 bases; junction bases outside the gene matches: 5. There are 16 residues in the CDR3. Germline V gene data show CDR1 as MNHEY and CDR2 as SMNVEV (reference sequence).

The chain links TRBV6-5 to TRBJ2-7; 7 bases are a match to TRBD1. Germline lookup yields CDR1 MNHEY and CDR2 SVGAGI. This CDR3 is built from 15 residues. The V and J ends lost 7 bases and 6 bases, in that order; junction bases with no gene match: 15. This chain's CDR3 is CASTPRQGVVGEQYF. The CDR3 nucleotides read TGTGCCAGCACACCCCGACAGGGCGTGGTAGGCGAGCAGTACTTC.